This entry describes one T cell receptor beta chain. An end of the junction does not agree with germline; a read error may underlie this. These data come from a study of blood T cell repertoires in COVID-19. Study in general: Italy, Spain and the United States were the sources of the convalescent and acute COVID-19 samples.

Authors' processing steps: Amplified reference gene primers provided the basis for estimating nucleated cell counts. Produced via immunoSEQ multiplex PCR; TCRdb's table is partial and in-frame only. D and trimming were read from the DNA, whereas the V and J calls and clone size are those reported in that table. The profile shows a few hundred thousand clones, over 75% of them singletons. Germline lookup yields CDR1 MNHEY and CDR2 SMNVEV (reference sequence). The CDR3 sequence is 15 residues long. Patients in Seattle were enrolled during active infection, then followed longitudinally. This rearrangement joins TRBV27 to TRBJ2-1; TRBD1 matches 7 bases. The sequenced material came from peripheral blood. The clonotype was recovered from a human donor with COVID-19, enrolled during active disease. The donor label of this sample is uncertain. The CDR3 coding sequence is TGTGCCAGCGGTTTACCGGGACAGATCGACAATGAGCAGTTCTTC. Its translation: CASGLPGQIDNEQFF.